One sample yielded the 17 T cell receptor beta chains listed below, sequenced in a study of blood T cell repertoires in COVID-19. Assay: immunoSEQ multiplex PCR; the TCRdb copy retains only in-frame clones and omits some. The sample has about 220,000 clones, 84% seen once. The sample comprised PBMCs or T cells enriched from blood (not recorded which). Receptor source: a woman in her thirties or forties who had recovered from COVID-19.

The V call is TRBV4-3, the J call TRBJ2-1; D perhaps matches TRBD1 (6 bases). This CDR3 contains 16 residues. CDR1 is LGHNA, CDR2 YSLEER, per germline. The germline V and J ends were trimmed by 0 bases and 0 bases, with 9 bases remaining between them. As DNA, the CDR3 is TGCGCCAGCAGCCAAGACCGGGACACCTCCTACAATGAGCAGTTCTTC. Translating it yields CASSQDRDTSYNEQFF.

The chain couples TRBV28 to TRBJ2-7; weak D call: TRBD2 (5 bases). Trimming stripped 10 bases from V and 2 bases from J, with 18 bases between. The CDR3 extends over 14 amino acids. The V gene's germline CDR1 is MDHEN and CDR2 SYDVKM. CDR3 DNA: TGTGCCACTACGAGGACGGGAACGGCCTACGAGCAGTACGTC. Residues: CATTRTGTAYEQYV.

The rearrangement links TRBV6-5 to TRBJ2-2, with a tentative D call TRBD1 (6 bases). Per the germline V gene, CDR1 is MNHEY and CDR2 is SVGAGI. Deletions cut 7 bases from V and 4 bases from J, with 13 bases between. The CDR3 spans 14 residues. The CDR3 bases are TGTGCCAGCATCTCAACAGGGACCACCGGGGAGCTGTTTTTT. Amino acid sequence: CASISTGTTGELFF.

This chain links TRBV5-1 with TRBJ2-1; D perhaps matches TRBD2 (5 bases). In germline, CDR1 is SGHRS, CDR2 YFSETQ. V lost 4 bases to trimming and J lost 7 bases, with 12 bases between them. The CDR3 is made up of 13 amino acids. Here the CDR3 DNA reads TGCGCCAGCAGCCCAGACCCGGGGAATGAGCAGTTCTTC. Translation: CASSPDPGNEQFF.

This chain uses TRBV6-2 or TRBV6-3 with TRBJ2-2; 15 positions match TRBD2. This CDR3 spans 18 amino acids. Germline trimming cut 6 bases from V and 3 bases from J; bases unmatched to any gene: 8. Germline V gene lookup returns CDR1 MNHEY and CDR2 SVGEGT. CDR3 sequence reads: CASSPPRTSGRDTGELFF. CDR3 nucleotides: TGTGCCAGCAGCCCCCCCCGGACTAGCGGGAGGGACACCGGGGAGCTGTTTTTT.

CDR3 residues: CAWSTWTSGRARGDEQFF. The CDR3 nucleotides are TGTGCCTGGAGTACATGGACTAGCGGGAGGGCCCGTGGCGATGAGCAGTTCTTC. The chain recombines TRBV30 with TRBJ2-1, with 15 bases identical to TRBD2. The CDR3 is 18 residues long. V dropped 2 bases and J dropped 8; count of bases not matched to a gene: 13. Looked up from germline, CDR1 is GTSNPN and CDR2 is SVGIG (reference sequence).

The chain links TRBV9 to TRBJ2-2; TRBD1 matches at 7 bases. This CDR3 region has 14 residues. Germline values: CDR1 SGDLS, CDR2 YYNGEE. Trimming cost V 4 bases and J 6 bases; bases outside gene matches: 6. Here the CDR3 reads CASSPQTGPGELFF. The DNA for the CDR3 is TGTGCCAGCAGCCCTCAGACAGGGCCCGGGGAGCTGTTTTTT.

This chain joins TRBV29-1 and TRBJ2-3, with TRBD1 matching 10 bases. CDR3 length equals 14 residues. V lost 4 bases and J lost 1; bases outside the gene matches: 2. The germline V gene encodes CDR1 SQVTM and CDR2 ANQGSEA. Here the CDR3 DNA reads TGCAGCGTTGGACAGGGGGCGGGCACAGATACGCAGTATTTT. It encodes CSVGQGAGTDTQYF.

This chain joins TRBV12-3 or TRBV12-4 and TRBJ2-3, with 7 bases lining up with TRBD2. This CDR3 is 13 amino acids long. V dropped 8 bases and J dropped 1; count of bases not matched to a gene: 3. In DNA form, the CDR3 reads TGTGCCAGCGGACTAGGGCGCACAGATACGCAGTATTTT. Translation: CASGLGRTDTQYF.

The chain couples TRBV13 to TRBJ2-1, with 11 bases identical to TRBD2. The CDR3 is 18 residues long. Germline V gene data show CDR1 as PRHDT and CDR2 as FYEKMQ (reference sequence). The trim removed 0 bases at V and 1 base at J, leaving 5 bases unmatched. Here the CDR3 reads CASSLGLAGGTSYNEQFF. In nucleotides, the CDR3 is TGTGCCAGCAGCTTAGGCCTAGCGGGAGGTACATCCTACAATGAGCAGTTCTTC.

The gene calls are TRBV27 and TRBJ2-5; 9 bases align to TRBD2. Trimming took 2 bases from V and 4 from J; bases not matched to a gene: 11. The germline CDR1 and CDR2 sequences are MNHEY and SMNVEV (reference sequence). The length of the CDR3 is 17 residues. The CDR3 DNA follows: TGTGCCAGCAGTTTAGTGCGGGAGGGCCTGGCAGTAGAGACCCAGTACTTC. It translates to CASSLVREGLAVETQYF.

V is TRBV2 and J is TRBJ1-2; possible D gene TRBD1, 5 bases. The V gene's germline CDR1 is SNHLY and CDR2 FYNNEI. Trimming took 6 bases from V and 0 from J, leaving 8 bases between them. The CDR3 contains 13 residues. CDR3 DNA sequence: TGTGCCAGCAGGACGGACACTAACTATGGCTACACCTTC. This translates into CASRTDTNYGYTF.

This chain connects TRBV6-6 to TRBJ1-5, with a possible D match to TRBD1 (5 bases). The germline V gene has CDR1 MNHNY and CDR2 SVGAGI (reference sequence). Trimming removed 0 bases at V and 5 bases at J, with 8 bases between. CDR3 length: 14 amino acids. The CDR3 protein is CASSYSTEHQPQHF. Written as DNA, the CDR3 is TGTGCCAGCAGTTACTCGACAGAACATCAGCCCCAGCATTTT.

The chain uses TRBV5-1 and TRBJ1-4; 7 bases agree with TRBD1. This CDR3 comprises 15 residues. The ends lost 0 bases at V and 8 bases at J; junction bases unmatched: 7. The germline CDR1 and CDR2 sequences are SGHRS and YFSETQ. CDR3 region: CASSLVGQEFEKLFF. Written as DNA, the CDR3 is TGCGCCAGCAGCTTGGTTGGACAGGAGTTCGAAAAACTGTTTTTT.

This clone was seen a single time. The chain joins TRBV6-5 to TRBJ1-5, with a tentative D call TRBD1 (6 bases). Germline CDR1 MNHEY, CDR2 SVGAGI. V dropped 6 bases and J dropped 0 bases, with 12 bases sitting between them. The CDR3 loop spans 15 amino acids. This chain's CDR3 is CASREDRISNQPQHF. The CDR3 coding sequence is TGTGCCAGCAGAGAGGACAGAATTAGCAATCAGCCCCAGCATTTT.

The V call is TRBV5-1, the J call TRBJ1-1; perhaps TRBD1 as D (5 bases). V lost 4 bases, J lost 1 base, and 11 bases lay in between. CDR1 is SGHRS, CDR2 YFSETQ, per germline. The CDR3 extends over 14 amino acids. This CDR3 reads CASSIRDSNTEAFF. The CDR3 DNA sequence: TGCGCCAGCAGCATTAGGGACTCGAACACTGAAGCTTTCTTT.

The CDR3: CASSRTFSTNEKLFF. The CDR3 region has the DNA TGTGCCAGCAGCCGGACATTTTCAACTAATGAAAAACTGTTTTTT. The rearrangement joins TRBV7-7 to TRBJ1-4, with D tentatively TRBD1 (5 bases). The CDR3 is 15 residues long. Germline CDR1 SSHAT, CDR2 FNYEAQ (reference sequence). V was shortened by 5 bases and J by 0 bases, with 10 bases between the two germline ends.